The rows below give T cell receptor beta chains drawn from one sample of a study of CD8 T cells in Susac syndrome. TCRdb reprocessed the immunoSEQ multiplex PCR reads via MiXCR and lists one record per CDR3 protein. In the table there are a few hundred thousand distinct CDR3 sequences, 85% of which are singletons. Sequencing used CD8+ T cells from PBMCs. The receptors come from a human donor with multiple sclerosis. CDR3s include the opening cysteine and the closing phenylalanine or tryptophan. The D gene is left open where the match is weak. Clone size is stated in some rows and not others, as once, few, many or a class when expanded.

size,D,J,V,CDR3,DNA
NA,TRBD1,TRBJ1-2,TRBV19,CASQGGLGYGYTF,TGTGCCAGTCAGGGGGGGCTCGGCTATGGCTACACCTTC
NA,NA,TRBJ1-1,TRBV27,CASSSMDGHTEAFF,TGTGCCAGCAGTTCGATGGACGGTCACACTGAAGCTTTCTTT
NA,NA,TRBJ2-7,TRBV6-2/TRBV6-3,CASSYPLRPYEQYF,TGTGCCAGCAGTTACCCTCTGAGGCCCTACGAGCAGTACTTC
NA,TRBD2,TRBJ2-1,TRBV28,CASSFDVWRGGDEQFF,TGTGCCAGCAGTTTTGACGTCTGGCGGGGGGGCGATGAGCAGTTCTTC
NA,NA,TRBJ2-3,TRBV27,CASSSNVLIWGADTQYF,TGTGCCAGCAGTTCGAATGTTCTAATATGGGGGGCAGATACGCAGTATTTT
NA,NA,TRBJ1-1,TRBV12-3/TRBV12-4,CAIVDPRGTEAFF,TGTGCCATTGTCGACCCGAGAGGGACTGAAGCTTTCTTT
NA,NA,TRBJ1-2,TRBV12-3/TRBV12-4,CASSLLGPGANYGYTF,TGTGCCAGCAGTCTCCTAGGGCCAGGGGCAAACTATGGCTACACCTTC
NA,NA,TRBJ1-1,TRBV7-9,CASSFSGEGGTEAFF,TGTGCCAGCAGCTTTTCCGGGGAGGGCGGAACTGAAGCTTTCTTT
few,NA,TRBJ1-5,TRBV10-3,CAISDEGSYSNQPQHF,TGTGCCATCAGTGATGAGGGCTCCTATAGCAATCAGCCCCAGCATTTT
NA,TRBD2,TRBJ2-3,TRBV30,CAWAPGAGGTDTQYF,TGTGCCTGGGCCCCTGGGGCGGGGGGCACAGATACGCAGTATTTT
NA,TRBD1,TRBJ1-2,TRBV7-9,CASSIEGQGNYGYTF,TGTGCCAGCAGCATAGAAGGACAGGGCAACTATGGCTACACCTTC
NA,TRBD2,TRBJ2-1,TRBV20-1,CSARTSGSFEQFF,TGCAGTGCTAGGACTAGCGGGAGCTTTGAGCAGTTCTTC
NA,NA,TRBJ1-1,TRBV6-6,CASSYQTAEVFF,TGTGCCAGCAGTTACCAGACAGCTGAAGTTTTCTTT
few,NA,TRBJ2-2,TRBV6-1,CATLPGTGELFF,TGTGCCACCCTTCCAGGAACCGGGGAGCTGTTTTTT
NA,TRBD2,TRBJ2-4,TRBV7-3,CASPFGQASGRDIAKNIQYF,TGTGCCAGCCCATTTGGGCAGGCTAGCGGGAGGGACATAGCCAAAAACATTCAGTACTTC
NA,NA,TRBJ1-5,TRBV6-1,CASSHYQKGQSRYSNQPQHF,TGTGCCAGCAGCCACTACCAAAAGGGGCAGAGCCGTTATAGCAATCAGCCCCAGCATTTT
NA,NA,TRBJ2-7,TRBV4-1,CASSQTGEQYF,TGCGCCAGCAGCCAAACAGGAGAGCAGTACTTC
NA,NA,TRBJ1-2,TRBV28,CASSSGNYGYTF,TGTGCCAGCAGTTCTGGTAACTATGGCTACACCTTC
NA,NA,TRBJ2-5,TRBV7-9,CASSLALVETQYF,TGTGCCAGCAGCTTAGCGCTGGTCGAGACCCAGTACTTC
NA,NA,TRBJ2-2,TRBV11-2,CASSYLPGSAGELFF,TGTGCCAGCAGCTATCTACCGGGGAGCGCCGGGGAGCTGTTTTTT
NA,NA,TRBJ2-7,TRBV19,CASSIAGDTSYEQYF,TGTGCCAGTAGTATAGCGGGAGACACCTCCTACGAGCAGTACTTC
NA,NA,TRBJ2-7,TRBV4-2,CASSQEGAGVVREQYF,TGTGCCAGCAGCCAAGAGGGCGCAGGGGTCGTACGGGAGCAGTACTTC
NA,NA,TRBJ2-2,TRBV25-1,CASTDLFTGELFF,TGTGCCAGCACCGACTTGTTCACCGGGGAGCTGTTTTTT
NA,TRBD2,TRBJ2-2,TRBV4-1,CASSQARSGGPGELFF,TGCGCCAGCAGCCAAGCTAGGAGCGGGGGGCCCGGGGAGCTGTTTTTT
NA,NA,TRBJ1-1,TRBV10-3,CAISETLAGRNTEAFF,TGTGCCATCAGTGAGACGCTGGCAGGGAGAAACACTGAAGCTTTCTTT
NA,NA,TRBJ2-7,TRBV20-1,CSAIGQGSTYEQYF,TGCAGTGCTATCGGGCAGGGGAGTACCTACGAGCAGTACTTC
NA,NA,TRBJ1-6,TRBV4-1,CASSPVASSPLHF,TGCGCCAGCAGCCCGGTCGCATCTTCACCCCTCCACTTT
NA,NA,TRBJ1-1,TRBV3-1,CASSQDGLGNTEAFF,TGTGCCAGCAGCCAAGATGGGCTGGGGAACACTGAAGCTTTCTTT
few,NA,TRBJ2-7,TRBV10-2,CASSEATGSEQYF,TGCGCCAGCAGTGAGGCCACAGGGAGCGAGCAGTACTTC
once,TRBD2,TRBJ2-1,TRBV2,CASSNGTSGRPTPNEQFF,TGTGCCAGCAGTAATGGGACTAGCGGGAGGCCAACCCCCAATGAGCAGTTCTTC
once,NA,TRBJ2-7,TRBV5-1,CASSPLETYSYEQYF,TGCGCCAGCAGCCCACTTGAGACGTACTCCTACGAGCAGTACTTC
NA,NA,TRBJ2-7,TRBV29-1,CSALAQGQVVF,TGCAGCGCCCTGGCACAGGGTCAGGTCGTCTTC
NA,NA,TRBJ2-5,TRBV28,CASSTEVRQETQYF,TGTGCCAGCAGTACCGAGGTCCGTCAAGAGACCCAGTACTTC
NA,NA,TRBJ1-1,TRBV20-1,CSARDNLVGKYTEAFF,TGCAGTGCTAGAGATAATCTTGTCGGAAAATACACTGAAGCTTTCTTT
NA,TRBD2,TRBJ2-1,TRBV6-5,CASSYGTIDEQFF,TGTGCCAGCAGTTACGGGACTATAGATGAGCAGTTCTTC
NA,NA,TRBJ2-3,TRBV6-5,CASSYFRGATDTQYF,TGTGCCAGCAGTTACTTTCGGGGTGCGACAGATACGCAGTATTTT
NA,TRBD1,TRBJ2-3,TRBV27,CASSWDRAPTDTQYF,TGTGCCAGCAGTTGGGACAGAGCTCCCACAGATACGCAGTATTTT
once,NA,TRBJ2-1,TRBV20-1,CSARGATPTSYNEQFF,TGCAGTGCTAGAGGCGCGACGCCTACCTCCTACAATGAGCAGTTCTTC
NA,TRBD1,TRBJ2-1,TRBV20-1,CSAVDRWFYEQFF,TGCAGTGCTGTGGACAGGTGGTTCTATGAGCAGTTCTTC
NA,NA,TRBJ2-1,TRBV2,CASTTQNNEQFF,TGTGCCAGCACGACTCAAAACAATGAGCAGTTCTTC
NA,NA,TRBJ2-7,TRBV27,CASSLKGTYEQYF,TGTGCCAGCAGTTTGAAGGGAACCTACGAGCAGTACTTC
few,NA,TRBJ2-7,TRBV9,CASSVESGIPYEQYF,TGTGCCAGCAGCGTGGAGTCAGGGATCCCCTACGAGCAGTACTTC
NA,TRBD2,TRBJ2-7,TRBV18,CASRRGGFYEQYF,TGTGCCAGCCGTCGGGGGGGATTCTACGAGCAGTACTTC
once,NA,TRBJ1-4,TRBV7-9,CASSPAWSGITTNEKLFF,TGTGCCAGCAGCCCTGCTTGGTCAGGGATTACAACTAATGAAAAACTGTTTTTT
NA,NA,TRBJ2-7,TRBV20-1,CSARGLDSSYEQYF,TGCAGTGCTAGGGGCCTGGACAGCTCCTACGAGCAGTACTTC
NA,NA,TRBJ2-2,TRBV5-1,CASSLGRYANTGELFF,TGCGCCAGCAGCTTGGGGAGATACGCGAACACCGGGGAGCTGTTTTTT
NA,NA,TRBJ2-2,TRBV4-2,CASSQSIGTGITSNTGELFF,TGTGCCAGCAGCCAAAGCATTGGCACAGGGATAACTTCGAACACCGGGGAGCTGTTTTTT